The T cell receptor beta chain under discussion was sequenced for a study of control samples from healthy donors and cancer patients. CDR1 and CDR2 from the germline V gene are SGHRS and YFSETQ. Deletions cut 1 base from V and 1 base from J, with 20 bases between. The CDR3 extends over 18 amino acids. Here immunoSEQ multiplex PCR was the method, and the copy in TCRdb shows in-frame clones only, minus some. The table records 100,000 to 150,000 clones, approximately 95% of them present only once. The chain links TRBV5-1 to TRBJ1-1; D remains ambiguous. Sequencing was performed on blood. The receptor comes from a man in his thirties or forties in good health. CDR3 coding DNA: TGCGCCAGCAGCTTGAGTTCTGGGAACCTCGGGTGGAACACTGAAGCTTTCTTT. Translation gives CASSLSSGNLGWNTEAFF.